This TCR beta chain emerged from a study of shared clonotypes between healthy human individuals. General observations from the study: Generation probabilities of non-shared clonotypes were lower (relative to those shared by all four donors). For naive CD4 cells, roughly 4.6% of clonotypes were shared across a few donors.

For each subset, genomic DNA was distributed in equal portions over several immunoSEQ plates. Libraries were prepared by immunoSEQ multiplex PCR; TCRdb keeps only in-frame clonotypes and omits some of them. The sample holds about 2.1 million clones, 85% to 95% seen once. About this clone itself: Its target is not known. The same CDR3 arises from other DNA sequences in this sample as well.

It was CD45RO-negative cells, positively selected for CCR7, that made up naive CD8 cells, with terminally differentiated effector memory CD45RA+ cells excluded. From germline, CDR1 is MNHEY and CDR2 SMNVEV (reference sequence). The CDR3 runs to 12 residues. Trimming removed 2 bases from V and 7 bases from J, with 9 bases in between. The sequenced sample was naive CD8+ T cells from PBMCs. The clonotype originates from a man aged 18 to 29 in good health. Some clones in this sample may be carry-over from other donors' samples. This chain uses TRBV27 with TRBJ2-7; the D gene is possibly TRBD1 (6 bases). The CDR3 DNA reads as TGTGCCAGCAGTTTAAGAGGGGGAGAGCAGTACTTC. This sequence encodes CASSLRGGEQYF.